The next 28 T cell receptor beta chains were all read from a single sample in a study of blood T cells in healthy people across ages. Next came a second PCR, run for about 7 to 12 cycles, which used a sample-barcoded 5' primer along with a J-beta primer mix. One entry per CDR3 protein results from TCRdb running MiXCR on the 5' RACE reads. This sample yields over a million distinct CDR3 sequences, of which 40% to 50% are seen a single time; 18% belongs to the top ten. The sequencing input was blood. Every receptor here comes from a woman aged 55-70 years in good health.

This clonotype was counted between two and nine times. This rearrangement joins TRBV12-3 or TRBV12-4 to TRBJ2-1; the match to TRBD2 covers 14 bases. This CDR3 contains 14 residues. With V trimmed by 5 bases and J by 12 bases, 6 bases remained unmatched. In DNA form, the CDR3 reads TGTGCCAGCAGTACCTCCGGGACTAGCGGGAGGCAGTTCTTC. As protein: CASSTSGTSGRQFF.

The chain carries TRBV2 and TRBJ1-1, with 9 positions matching TRBD1. This CDR3 spans 12 amino acids. Germline V gene lookup returns CDR1 SNHLY and CDR2 FYNNEI. V lost 5 bases to trimming and J lost 9 bases; unmatched junction nucleotides: 4. The CDR3 protein is CASSYRGQQAFF. DNA for the CDR3: TGTGCCAGCAGTTACAGGGGGCAGCAAGCTTTCTTT.

The genes are TRBV12-3 or TRBV12-4 and TRBJ2-7; 8 positions agree with TRBD1. The CDR3 has 14 residues. Germline trimming cut 5 bases from V and 2 bases from J; bases unmatched to any gene: 5. The CDR3 loop is CASSNQQGAYEQYF. CDR3 bases: TGTGCCAGCAGTAACCAACAGGGGGCCTACGAGCAGTACTTC.

The chain joins TRBV12-3 or TRBV12-4 to TRBJ2-3; 10 bases match TRBD2. After removal of 3 bases from V and 0 bases from J, the junction contained 18 bases not matched to a gene. The CDR3 totals 21 residues. CDR3 DNA sequence: TGTGCCAGCAGTTTGCCGACCCGGGTCCAGCGGGAGGGTATGAGCACAGATACGCAGTATTTT. Translated: CASSLPTRVQREGMSTDTQYF.

The J gene is TRBJ2-1, the V gene TRBV11-2; D gene ambiguous. The germline V gene has CDR1 SGHAT and CDR2 FQNNGV. V lost 5 bases to trimming and J lost 8 bases, with 10 bases between them. The CDR3 sequence is 12 residues long. The CDR3 here is CASSAQHHEQFF. The CDR3, as DNA: TGTGCCAGCAGCGCCCAGCACCATGAGCAGTTCTTC.

On this clonotype: One end of the junction does not line up with germline, which may come from a read error. The chain is built from TRBV20-1 and TRBJ2-7; 7 nucleotides line up with TRBD2. CDR1 is DFQATT and CDR2 is SNEGSKA in the germline V gene (reference sequence). This CDR3 has 13 amino acids. In DNA, the CDR3 is TGCAGTGCCAGAGCGGGGAGTCTCTACGAGCAGTACTTC. It encodes CSARAGSLYEQYF.

The sample holds a few counts of this clonotype. This chain links TRBV6-5 with TRBJ2-1; D may be TRBD1 (6 bases). The V end lost 7 bases, the J end lost 5 bases, and 18 bases lay between the germline ends. This CDR3 is 15 amino acids long. Germline CDR1 MNHEY, CDR2 SVGAGI. The CDR3 is CASTSTGTAHNEQFF. CDR3 nucleotide sequence: TGTGCCAGCACTTCCACAGGGACGGCCCACAATGAGCAGTTCTTC.

The chain carries TRBV2 and TRBJ2-1; TRBD2 might be the D (6 bases). CDR3 size: 16 residues. The germline V gene has CDR1 SNHLY and CDR2 FYNNEI. V was shortened by 2 bases and J by 4 bases, with 15 bases between the two germline ends. CDR3 protein: CASSEWGGVLYNEQFF. The CDR3 DNA sequence: TGTGCCAGCAGTGAATGGGGCGGGGTTCTTTACAATGAGCAGTTCTTC.

V usage is TRBV5-1 and J usage is TRBJ1-2; D is undetermined. Deletions cut 5 bases from V and 0 bases from J, with 11 bases between. Germline lookup yields CDR1 SGHRS and CDR2 YFSETQ. The CDR3 spans 14 residues. The CDR3 reads CASSRQNANYGYTF. The CDR3 DNA is TGCGCCAGCAGTCGGCAGAACGCTAACTATGGCTACACCTTC.

The chain carries TRBV6-5 and TRBJ1-6; 11 bases fit TRBD1. Losses at the gene ends were 5 bases for V and 6 bases for J; bases not matched to a gene: 6. The V gene's germline CDR1 is MNHEY and CDR2 SVGAGI. CDR3 length: 16 residues. CDR3 in amino acids: CASSPVGTGGNSPLHF. CDR3 coding DNA: TGTGCCAGCAGTCCGGTGGGGACAGGGGGTAATTCACCCCTCCACTTT.

The chain recombines TRBV6-6 with TRBJ2-3; D ambiguous. The CDR3 runs to 11 residues. The V and J ends lost 2 bases and 9 bases respectively, with 6 bases between them. Germline V gene sequence: CDR1 MNHNY, CDR2 SVGAGI (reference sequence). CDR3 residues: CASSYETTQYF. Here the CDR3 DNA reads TGTGCCAGCAGTTACGAAACCACGCAGTATTTT.

The genes are TRBV5-1 and TRBJ2-3; 7 positions agree with TRBD2. The CDR3 has 16 amino acids. J lost 2 bases, V lost 0 bases, and 6 bases had no gene match. CDR1 SGHRS and CDR2 YFSETQ come from the germline V gene. The CDR3 sequence: CASSLAGLADTDTQYF. CDR3 coding DNA: TGCGCCAGCAGCTTGGCCGGGCTAGCGGACACAGATACGCAGTATTTT. Variable domain in full (rest from reference TRBV5-1 and TRBJ2-3): KAGVTQTPRYLIKTRGQQVTLSCSPISGHRSVSWYQQTPGQGLQFLFEYFSETQRNKGNFPGRFSGRQFSNSRSEMNVSTLELGDSALYLCASSLAGLADTDTQYFGPGTRLTVL.

This clonotype came up many times. V and J are TRBV5-1 and TRBJ2-6; D gene unclear. The CDR3 loop spans 15 amino acids. In germline, CDR1 is SGHRS, CDR2 YFSETQ. The V gene lost 1 base and the J gene lost 4 bases, with 9 bases spanning the gap. DNA of the CDR3: TGCGCCAGCAGCTTGCAACCATGGGGGGCCAACGTCCTGACTTTC. Protein: CASSLQPWGANVLTF.

There are a few counts of this clonotype. The V call is TRBV7-2, the J call TRBJ2-7; no firm D call. The CDR3 loop spans 12 amino acids. The germline V and J ends were trimmed by 5 bases and 7 bases, with 12 bases remaining between them. Germline V gene sequence: CDR1 SGHTA, CDR2 FQGNSA. The chain's CDR3 is CASSTTWGEQYF. The CDR3 bases are TGTGCCAGCAGCACCACCTGGGGAGAGCAGTACTTC.

This clonotype qualifies as medium-sized. The rearrangement joins TRBV28 to TRBJ2-1; TRBD1 might be the D (5 bases). The V and J ends lost 0 bases and 0 bases respectively, with 21 bases between them. CDR1 and CDR2 from the germline V gene are MDHEN and SYDVKM. CDR3 size: 20 residues. The CDR3 sequence is CASSLWPSSDSSSSYNEQFF. In DNA form, the CDR3 reads TGTGCCAGCAGTTTATGGCCTTCCTCTGACAGTTCGAGCTCCTACAATGAGCAGTTCTTC.

This clonotype was recorded a few times. This may come from a read error, since a much larger clone is one base off. This chain links TRBV12-3 or TRBV12-4 with TRBJ2-5; the match to TRBD2 covers 10 bases. The CDR3 is 13 amino acids. Germline trimming cut 6 bases from V and 11 bases from J; bases unmatched to any gene: 9. The CDR3 coding sequence is TGTGCCAGCAGATCCGGACTAGCGGATGAGCAGTACTTC. Translation gives CASRSGLADEQYF.

Worth noting for this clonotype: The junction does not match germline at one end; this may be a read error. The CDR3 spells CASSEGTGSTTEAFF. The CDR3, as DNA: TGTGCCAGCAGCGAAGGGACAGGGAGTACCACTGAAGCTTTCTTT. The chain uses TRBV6-1 and TRBJ1-1, with TRBD1 matching over 9 bases. Germline-derived CDR1 and CDR2 are MNHNS and SASEGT. There are 15 residues in the CDR3.

The rearrangement joins TRBV29-1 to TRBJ2-6; D remains unclear. CDR3 length: 14 residues. With 4 bases removed from V and 2 bases from J, the gap between germline ends came to 9 bases. Per germline, CDR1 SQVTM and CDR2 ANQGSEA. The CDR3 is CSVASGAGANVLTF. The CDR3 DNA follows: TGCAGCGTTGCATCTGGAGCTGGGGCCAACGTCCTGACTTTC. Together with reference TRBV29-1 and TRBJ2-6, the CDR3 gives the full variable domain: SAVISQKPSRDICQRGTSLTIQCQVDSQVTMMFWYRQQPGQSLTLIATANQGSEATYESGFVIDKFPISRPNLTFSTLTVSNMSPEDSSIYLCSVASGAGANVLTFGAGSRLTVL.

The V call is TRBV10-3, the J call TRBJ2-3; no definite D call. Trimming cost V 2 bases and J 3 bases, with 3 bases left between them. The CDR3 is 12 amino acids. Per the germline V gene, CDR1 is ENHRY and CDR2 is SYGVKD. CDR3 coding DNA: TGTGCCATCAGTGAGAGGACAGATACGCAGTATTTT. Translating gives CAISERTDTQYF.

On this clonotype: The junction differs from germline at one of its ends, possibly a read error. The CDR3 bases are TGTGCCAGCAGCGTAGCCCGGGAGAGCAATGAGCAGTTCTTC. Translation: CASSVARESNEQFF. This rearrangement joins TRBV7-2 to TRBJ2-1; a weak D match, TRBD2 (6 bases). This CDR3 has 14 amino acids. Germline V gene lookup returns CDR1 SGHTA and CDR2 FQGNSA. Drawing the rest from reference TRBV7-2 and TRBJ2-1, the complete variable domain is GAGVSQSPSNKVTEKGKDVELRCDPISGHTALYWYRQSLGQGLEFLIYFQGNSAPDKSGLPSDRFSAERTGGSVSTLTIQRTQQEDSAVYLCASSVARESNEQFFGPGTRLTVL.

This clonotype has ten or more counts. This chain connects TRBV10-3 to TRBJ2-5; D remains ambiguous. Trimming left V 6 bases short and J 1 base short, with 9 bases between. Germline V gene lookup returns CDR1 ENHRY and CDR2 SYGVKD. This CDR3 contains 13 residues. In DNA, the CDR3 is TGTGCCATCAGCCCAATACTCCAAGAGACCCAGTACTTC. Protein product: CAISPILQETQYF.

This chain links TRBV29-1 with TRBJ2-1, with TRBD1 matching 8 bases. Germline CDR1 reads SQVTM; CDR2 reads ANQGSEA. The length of the CDR3 is 17 residues. V lost 0 bases, J lost 9 bases, and 16 bases stayed unmatched. CDR3 protein: CSVEDWERQGRDGEQFF. CDR3 coding DNA: TGCAGCGTTGAAGATTGGGAAAGACAGGGGAGAGATGGTGAGCAGTTCTTC.

The J gene is TRBJ2-7, the V gene TRBV19, with D perhaps being TRBD1 or TRBD2 (5 bases each). Matching the DNA end better, TRBJ2-4 makes the J call doubtful. Germline lookup yields CDR1 LNHDA and CDR2 SQIVND (reference sequence). The CDR3 sequence is 15 residues long. The CDR3 DNA follows: TGTGCCAGTAGTCTCCGGGACGGATTTAAAAACATTCAGTACTTC. Amino acid sequence: CASSLRDGFKNIQYF.

This clonotype was observed a handful of times. V usage is TRBV27 and J usage is TRBJ2-4; 8 bases map to TRBD2. J was trimmed by 3 bases and V by 6 bases; bases with no gene match: 16. The CDR3 totals 18 residues. Germline CDR1 and CDR2: MNHEY and SMNVEV (reference sequence). The CDR3 coding sequence is TGTGCCAGCAGACCCCGCGGGAGCGGGAGCACTCTCAAAAACATTCAGTACTTC. Translating it yields CASRPRGSGSTLKNIQYF.

This chain links TRBV19 with TRBJ2-4, with D possibly TRBD1 on 5 matching bases. With 9 bases removed from V and 5 bases from J, the gap between germline ends came to 14 bases. This CDR3 has 13 amino acids. Per the germline V gene, CDR1 is LNHDA and CDR2 is SQIVND (reference sequence). The DNA of the CDR3 is TGTGCCAGCACCCGTGACAGAGAAAACATTCAGTACTTC. This encodes CASTRDRENIQYF.

There are a few counts of this clonotype. The chain has TRBV29-1 and TRBJ1-1, with D tentatively TRBD1 (5 bases). The germline gives CDR1 SQVTM, CDR2 ANQGSEA. Trimming pared 0 bases from V and 0 bases from J, leaving 11 bases between. CDR3 length equals 15 residues. CDR3 bases: TGCAGCGTTGAAGATCTGGGGGGGTTGAACACTGAAGCTTTCTTT. This translates into CSVEDLGGLNTEAFF.

This rearrangement joins TRBV7-9 to TRBJ2-7, with TRBD2 matching over 14 bases. With 7 bases clipped from V and 7 bases from J, the junction kept 24 bases outside the gene matches. Germline V gene data show CDR1 as SEHNR and CDR2 as FQNEAQ (reference sequence). The CDR3 is made up of 20 amino acids. The CDR3 nucleotides are TGTGCCAGCATCCCCGGACTAGCGGGAGGCCCCGAGGATTCCCCCGTTGAGCAGTACTTC. It encodes CASIPGLAGGPEDSPVEQYF.

The chain joins TRBV2 to TRBJ2-5, with 8 bases matching TRBD1. The CDR3 sequence is 15 residues long. Germline V gene lookup returns CDR1 SNHLY and CDR2 FYNNEI. With V trimmed by 5 bases and J by 2 bases, 7 bases remained unmatched. In DNA form, the CDR3 reads TGTGCCAGCAGTTGGACAGGGTTGGCACAAGAGACCCAGTACTTC. It is translated as CASSWTGLAQETQYF.